This T cell receptor (delta chain) came from a study of delta chains in infants with herpesvirus infections. Gamma-chain- and delta-chain-specific primers converted PBMC RNA into TCR cDNA. TCRdb made new clone calls on the RT-PCR reads using CATT. This sample has 1,300 to 1,500 delta-chain clones, with roughly 21% found just once. Relative to its sample, this clone is medium-sized (0.01 to 0.1%). This receptor was obtained from a human donor who was a Ugandan infant, either HIV-exposed or HIV-unexposed (not recorded which). This specimen consisted of peripheral blood, obtained at time point 2 of longitudinal follow-up.

The CDR3 sequence is CALGYTDKLIF. Written as DNA, the CDR3 is TGTGCTCTTGGGTACACCGATAAACTCATCTTT. This rearrangement joins TRDV1 to TRDJ1; D ambiguous. The CDR3 is made up of 11 amino acids. Germline CDR1 reads TSWWSYY; CDR2 reads QGS. Deletions cut 5 bases from V and 0 bases from J, with 1 base between.